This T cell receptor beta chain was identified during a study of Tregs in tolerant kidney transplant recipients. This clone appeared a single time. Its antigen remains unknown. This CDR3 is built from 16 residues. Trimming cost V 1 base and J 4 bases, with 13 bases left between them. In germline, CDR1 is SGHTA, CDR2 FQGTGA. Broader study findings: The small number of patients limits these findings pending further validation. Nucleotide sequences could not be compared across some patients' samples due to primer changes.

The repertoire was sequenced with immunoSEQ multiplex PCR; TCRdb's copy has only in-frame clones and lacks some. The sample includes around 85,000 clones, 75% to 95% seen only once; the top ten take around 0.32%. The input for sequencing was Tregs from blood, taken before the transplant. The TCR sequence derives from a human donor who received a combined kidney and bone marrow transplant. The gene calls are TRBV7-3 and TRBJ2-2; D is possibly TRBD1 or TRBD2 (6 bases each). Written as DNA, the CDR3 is TGTGCCAGCAGCTTAAGGTCGGGGGCTGCCACCGGGGAGCTGTTTTTT. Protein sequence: CASSLRSGAATGELFF.